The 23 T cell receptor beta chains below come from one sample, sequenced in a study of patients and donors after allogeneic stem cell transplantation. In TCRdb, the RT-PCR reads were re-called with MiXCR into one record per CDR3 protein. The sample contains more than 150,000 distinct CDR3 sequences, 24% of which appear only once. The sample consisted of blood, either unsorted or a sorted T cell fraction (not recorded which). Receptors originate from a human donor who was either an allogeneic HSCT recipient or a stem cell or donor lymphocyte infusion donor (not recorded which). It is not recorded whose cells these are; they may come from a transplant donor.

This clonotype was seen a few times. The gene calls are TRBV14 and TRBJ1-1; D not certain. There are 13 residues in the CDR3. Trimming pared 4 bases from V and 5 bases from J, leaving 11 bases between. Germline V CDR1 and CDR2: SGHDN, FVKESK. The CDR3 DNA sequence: TGTGCCAGCAGCCTCATTACGCAGACTGAAGCTTTCTTT. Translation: CASSLITQTEAFF.

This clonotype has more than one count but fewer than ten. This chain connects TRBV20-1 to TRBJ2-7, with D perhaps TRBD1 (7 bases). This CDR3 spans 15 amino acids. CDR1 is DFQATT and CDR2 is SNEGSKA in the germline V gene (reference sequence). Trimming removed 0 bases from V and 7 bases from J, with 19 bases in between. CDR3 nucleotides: TGCAGTGCTAGAGATGGGGACAGTAGCGGAGGTGAGCAGTACTTC. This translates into CSARDGDSSGGEQYF.

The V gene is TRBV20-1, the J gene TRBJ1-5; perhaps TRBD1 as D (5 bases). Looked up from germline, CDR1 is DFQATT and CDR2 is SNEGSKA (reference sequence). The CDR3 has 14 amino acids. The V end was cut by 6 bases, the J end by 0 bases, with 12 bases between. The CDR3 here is CSATTGNSNQPQHF. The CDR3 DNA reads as TGCAGTGCAACAACAGGAAATAGCAATCAGCCCCAGCATTTT.

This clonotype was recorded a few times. The CDR3 DNA reads TGCGCCAGCAGCTTGGGATCCGGGTTTGACACTGAAGCTTTCTTT. Translation gives CASSLGSGFDTEAFF. The rearrangement joins TRBV5-1 to TRBJ1-1; D gene uncertain. The CDR3 loop spans 15 amino acids. CDR1 is SGHRS and CDR2 is YFSETQ in the germline V gene. V was cut by 0 bases and J by 3 bases, with 12 bases left in between.

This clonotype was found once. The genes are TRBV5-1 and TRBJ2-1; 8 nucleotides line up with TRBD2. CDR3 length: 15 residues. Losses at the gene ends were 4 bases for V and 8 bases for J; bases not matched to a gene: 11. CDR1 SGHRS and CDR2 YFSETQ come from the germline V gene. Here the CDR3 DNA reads TGCGCCAGCAGCGCCTTGGCGGGAGGTTTCTATGAGCAGTTCTTC. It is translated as CASSALAGGFYEQFF.

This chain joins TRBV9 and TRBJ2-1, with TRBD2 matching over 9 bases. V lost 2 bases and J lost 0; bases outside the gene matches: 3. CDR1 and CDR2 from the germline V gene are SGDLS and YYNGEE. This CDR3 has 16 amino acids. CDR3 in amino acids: CASSVSSGTSYNEQFF. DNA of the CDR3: TGTGCCAGCAGCGTGTCTAGCGGGACCTCCTACAATGAGCAGTTCTTC.

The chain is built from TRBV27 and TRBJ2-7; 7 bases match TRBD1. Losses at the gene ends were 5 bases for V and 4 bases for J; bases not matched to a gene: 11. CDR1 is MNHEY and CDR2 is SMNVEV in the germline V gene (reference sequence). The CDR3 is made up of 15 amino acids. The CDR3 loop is CASSKTDRVPYEQYF. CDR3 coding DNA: TGTGCCAGCAGTAAAACTGACAGGGTTCCTTACGAGCAGTACTTC.

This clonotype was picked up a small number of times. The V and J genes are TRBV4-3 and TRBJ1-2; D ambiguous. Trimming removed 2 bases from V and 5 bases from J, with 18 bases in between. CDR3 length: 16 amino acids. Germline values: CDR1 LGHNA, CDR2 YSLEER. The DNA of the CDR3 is TGCGCCAGCAGCCAATTTCCCGGTGCACTCCCTTATGGCTACACCTTC. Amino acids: CASSQFPGALPYGYTF.

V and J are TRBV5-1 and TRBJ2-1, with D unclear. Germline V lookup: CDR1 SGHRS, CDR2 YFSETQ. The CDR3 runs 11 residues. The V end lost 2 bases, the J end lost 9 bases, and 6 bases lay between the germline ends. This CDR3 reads CASSFLGEQFF. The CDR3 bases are TGCGCCAGCAGCTTTTTAGGTGAGCAGTTCTTC.

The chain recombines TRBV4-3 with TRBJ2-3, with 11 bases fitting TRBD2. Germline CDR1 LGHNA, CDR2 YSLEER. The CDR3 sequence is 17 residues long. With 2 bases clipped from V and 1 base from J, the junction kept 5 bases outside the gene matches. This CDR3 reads CASSQRLTSGGTDTQYF. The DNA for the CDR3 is TGCGCCAGCAGCCAACGCCTGACTAGCGGGGGCACAGATACGCAGTATTTT.

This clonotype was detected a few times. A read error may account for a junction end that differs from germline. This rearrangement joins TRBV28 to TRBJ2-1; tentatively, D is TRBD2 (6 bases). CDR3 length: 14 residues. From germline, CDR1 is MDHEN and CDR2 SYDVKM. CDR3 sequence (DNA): TGTGCCAGCAGGGCGGGACCCTCCGACAATGAGCAGTTCTTC. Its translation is CASRAGPSDNEQFF.

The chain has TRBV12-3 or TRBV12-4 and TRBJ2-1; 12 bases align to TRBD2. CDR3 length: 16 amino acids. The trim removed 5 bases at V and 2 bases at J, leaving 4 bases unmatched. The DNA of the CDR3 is TGTGCCAGCAGTAGCCGACTAGCGGGAGCCTACAATGAGCAGTTCTTC. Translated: CASSSRLAGAYNEQFF.

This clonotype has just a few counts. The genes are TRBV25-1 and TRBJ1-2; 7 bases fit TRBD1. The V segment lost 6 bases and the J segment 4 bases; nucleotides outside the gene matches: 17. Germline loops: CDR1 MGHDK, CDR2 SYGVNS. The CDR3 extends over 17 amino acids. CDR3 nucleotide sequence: TGTGCCAGCAGAAGCAGTCTAACCGGGACAGATCTCTATGGCTACACCTTC. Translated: CASRSSLTGTDLYGYTF.

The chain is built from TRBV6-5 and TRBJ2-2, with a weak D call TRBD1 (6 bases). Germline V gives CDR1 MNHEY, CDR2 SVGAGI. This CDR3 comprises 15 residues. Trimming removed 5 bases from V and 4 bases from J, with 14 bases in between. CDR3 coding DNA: TGTGCCAGCAGTAGCTCGACAGGATCCACCGGGGAGCTGTTTTTT. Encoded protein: CASSSSTGSTGELFF.

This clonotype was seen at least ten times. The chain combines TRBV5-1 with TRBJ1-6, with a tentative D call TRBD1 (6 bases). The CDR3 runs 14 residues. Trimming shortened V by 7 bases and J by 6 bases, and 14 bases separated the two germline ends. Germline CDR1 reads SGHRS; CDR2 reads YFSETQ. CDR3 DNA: TGCGCCAGCGCCGAACAGGACAGTAATTCACCCCTCCACTTT. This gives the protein CASAEQDSNSPLHF.

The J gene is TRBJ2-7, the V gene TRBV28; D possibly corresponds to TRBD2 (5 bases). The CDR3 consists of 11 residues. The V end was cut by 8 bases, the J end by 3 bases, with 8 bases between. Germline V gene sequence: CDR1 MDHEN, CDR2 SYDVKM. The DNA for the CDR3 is TGTGCCAGCGGGAGTGACTACGAGCAGTACTTC. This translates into CASGSDYEQYF.

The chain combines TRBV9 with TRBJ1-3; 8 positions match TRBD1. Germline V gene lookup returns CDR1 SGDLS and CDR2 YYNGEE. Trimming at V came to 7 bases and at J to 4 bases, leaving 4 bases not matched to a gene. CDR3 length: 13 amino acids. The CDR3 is CASYGTGGNTIYF. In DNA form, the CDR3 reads TGTGCCAGCTACGGGACAGGAGGAAACACCATATATTTT.

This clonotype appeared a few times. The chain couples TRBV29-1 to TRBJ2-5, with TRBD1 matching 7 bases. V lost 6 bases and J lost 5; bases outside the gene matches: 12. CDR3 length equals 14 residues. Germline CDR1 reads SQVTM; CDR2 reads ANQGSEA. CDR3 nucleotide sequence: TGCAGCGTGGACGACAGGGAGTCCCTCGAGACCCAGTACTTC. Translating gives CSVDDRESLETQYF.

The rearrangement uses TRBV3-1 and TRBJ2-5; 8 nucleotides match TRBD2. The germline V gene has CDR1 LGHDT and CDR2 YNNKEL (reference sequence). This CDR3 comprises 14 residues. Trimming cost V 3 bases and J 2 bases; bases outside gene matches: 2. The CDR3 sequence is CASSQRGAQETQYF. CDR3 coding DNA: TGTGCCAGCAGCCAGCGGGGGGCACAAGAGACCCAGTACTTC.

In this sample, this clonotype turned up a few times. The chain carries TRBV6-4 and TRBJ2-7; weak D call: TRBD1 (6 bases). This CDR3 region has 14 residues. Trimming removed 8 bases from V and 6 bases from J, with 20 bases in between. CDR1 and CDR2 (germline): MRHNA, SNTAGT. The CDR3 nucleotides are TGTGCCAGCCTGACGGGACACAATATTTGCGAGCAGTACTTC. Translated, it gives CASLTGHNICEQYF.

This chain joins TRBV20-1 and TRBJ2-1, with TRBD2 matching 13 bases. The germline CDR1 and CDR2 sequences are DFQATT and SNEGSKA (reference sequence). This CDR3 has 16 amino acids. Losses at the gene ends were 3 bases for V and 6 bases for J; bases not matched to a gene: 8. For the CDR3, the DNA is TGCAGTGCTAGCGCTCCCGGACTAGCGGGGGCCAATGAGCAGTTCTTC. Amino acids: CSASAPGLAGANEQFF.

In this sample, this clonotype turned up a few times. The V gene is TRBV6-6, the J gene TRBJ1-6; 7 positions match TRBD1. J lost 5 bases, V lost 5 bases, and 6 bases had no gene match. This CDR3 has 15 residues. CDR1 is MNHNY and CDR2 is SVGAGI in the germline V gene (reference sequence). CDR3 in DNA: TGTGCCAGCAGTGGCTCCAGGGGGAATAATTCACCCCTCCACTTT. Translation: CASSGSRGNNSPLHF.

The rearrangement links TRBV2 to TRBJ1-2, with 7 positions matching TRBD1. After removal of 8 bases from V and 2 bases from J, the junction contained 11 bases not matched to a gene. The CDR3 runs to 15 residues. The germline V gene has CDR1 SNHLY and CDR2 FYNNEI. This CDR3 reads CASHTPRGGNYGYTF. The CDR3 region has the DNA TGTGCCAGCCATACGCCCAGGGGGGGAAACTATGGCTACACCTTC.